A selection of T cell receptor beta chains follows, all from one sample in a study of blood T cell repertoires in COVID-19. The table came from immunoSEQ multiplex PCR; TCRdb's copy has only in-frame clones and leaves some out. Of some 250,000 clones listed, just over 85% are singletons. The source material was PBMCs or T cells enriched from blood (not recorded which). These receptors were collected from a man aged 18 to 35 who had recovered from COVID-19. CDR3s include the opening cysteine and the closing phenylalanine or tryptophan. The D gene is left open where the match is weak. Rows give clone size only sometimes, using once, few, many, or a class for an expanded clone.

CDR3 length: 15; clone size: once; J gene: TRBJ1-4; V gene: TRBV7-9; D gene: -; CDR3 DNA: TGTGCCAGCAGCCAAGGGGACACCGGCAATGAAAAACTGTTTTTT; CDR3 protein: CASSQGDTGNEKLFF
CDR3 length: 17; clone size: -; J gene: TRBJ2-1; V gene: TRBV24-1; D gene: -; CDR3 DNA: TGTGCCACCAGTGATCTGGGTACCGGGAGTAATGGGAATGAGCAGTTCTTC; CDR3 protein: CATSDLGTGSNGNEQFF
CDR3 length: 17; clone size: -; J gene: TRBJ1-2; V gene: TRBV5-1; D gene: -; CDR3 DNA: TGCGCCAGCAGCTTGGCAGTTTCCCAGACAGACCTCTATGGCTACACCTTC; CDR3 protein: CASSLAVSQTDLYGYTF
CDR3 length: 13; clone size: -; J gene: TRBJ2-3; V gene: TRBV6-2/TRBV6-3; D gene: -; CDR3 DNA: TGTGCCAGCAGCCCAACTAGGAAAGATACGCAGTATTTT; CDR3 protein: CASSPTRKDTQYF
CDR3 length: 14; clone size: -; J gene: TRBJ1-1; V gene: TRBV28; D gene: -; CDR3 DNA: TGTGCCAGCAGTCCCGGACGGAGGTACACTGAAGCTTTCTTT; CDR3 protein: CASSPGRRYTEAFF
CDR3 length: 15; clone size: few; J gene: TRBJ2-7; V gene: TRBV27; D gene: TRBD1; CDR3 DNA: TGTGCCAGCAGTTACGACAGGGCGACCTCCTACGAGCAGTACTTC; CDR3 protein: CASSYDRATSYEQYF
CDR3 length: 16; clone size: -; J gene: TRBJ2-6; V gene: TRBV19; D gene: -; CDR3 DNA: TGTGCCAGTAAGCGGCAGACCGACTCTGGGGCCAACGTCCTGACTTTC; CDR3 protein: CASKRQTDSGANVLTF
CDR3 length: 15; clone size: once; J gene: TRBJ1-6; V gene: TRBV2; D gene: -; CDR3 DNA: TGTGCCAGCAGTGAGGTCCGGGGGGTTTCGTCACCCCTCCACTTT; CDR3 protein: CASSEVRGVSSPLHF
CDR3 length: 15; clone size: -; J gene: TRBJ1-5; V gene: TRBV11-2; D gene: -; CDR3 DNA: TGTGCCAGCAGCTTAGATGGCAGTAGCGGTCAGCCCCAGCATTTT; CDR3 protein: CASSLDGSSGQPQHF
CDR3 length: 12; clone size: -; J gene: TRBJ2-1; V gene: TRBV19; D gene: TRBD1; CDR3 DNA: TGTGCCAGTAGTATTGGGGACAGGGAGCAGTTCTTC; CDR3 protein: CASSIGDREQFF
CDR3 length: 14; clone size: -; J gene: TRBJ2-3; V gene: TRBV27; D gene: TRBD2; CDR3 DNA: TGTGCCAGCGGACCTAGCGGACCCTCGGATACGCAGTATTTT; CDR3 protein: CASGPSGPSDTQYF
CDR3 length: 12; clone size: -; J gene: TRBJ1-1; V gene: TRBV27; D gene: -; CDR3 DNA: TGTGCCAGCAGTACTGGGGGGACTGAAGCTTTCTTT; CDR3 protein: CASSTGGTEAFF
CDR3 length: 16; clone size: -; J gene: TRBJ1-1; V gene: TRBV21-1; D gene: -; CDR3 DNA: TGTGCCAGCAGCAAAGCCCTTGGACAGGGAGTCACTGAAGCTTTCTTT; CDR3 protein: CASSKALGQGVTEAFF
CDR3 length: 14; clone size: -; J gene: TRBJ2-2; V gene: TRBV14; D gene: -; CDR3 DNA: TGTGCCAGCAGCCCAGGGTGGGGCACCGGGGAGCTGTTTTTT; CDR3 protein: CASSPGWGTGELFF
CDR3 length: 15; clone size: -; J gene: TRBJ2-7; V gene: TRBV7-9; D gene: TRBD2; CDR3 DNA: TGTGCCAGCAGCGAAAGCGGGAGGCCTGAGATTGGGCAGTACTTC; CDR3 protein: CASSESGRPEIGQYF
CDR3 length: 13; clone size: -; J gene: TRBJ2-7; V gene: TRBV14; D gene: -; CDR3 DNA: TGTGCCAGCAGCCGGGACTTGTCCTACGAGCAGTACTTC; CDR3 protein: CASSRDLSYEQYF
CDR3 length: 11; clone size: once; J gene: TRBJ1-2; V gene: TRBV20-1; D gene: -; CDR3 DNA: TGCAGTGCTAGTTGGGGGGGCGGCTACACCTTC; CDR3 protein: CSASWGGGYTF
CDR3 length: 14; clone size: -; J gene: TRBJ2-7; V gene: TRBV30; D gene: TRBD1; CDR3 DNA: TGTGCCTGCTTAAAGAACAGGGGTTCCCCCGAGCAGTACTTC; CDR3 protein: CACLKNRGSPEQYF
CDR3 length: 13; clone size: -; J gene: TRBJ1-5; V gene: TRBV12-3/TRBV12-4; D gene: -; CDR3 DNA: TGTGCCAGCAGTTGGACAGGCAATCAGCCCCAGCATTTT; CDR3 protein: CASSWTGNQPQHF
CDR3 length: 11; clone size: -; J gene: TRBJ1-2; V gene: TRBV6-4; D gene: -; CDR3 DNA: TGTGCCAGCAGTGAAAATCGTGGCTACACCTTC; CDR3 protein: CASSENRGYTF
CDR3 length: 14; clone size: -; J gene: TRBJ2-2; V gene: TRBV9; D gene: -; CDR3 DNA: TGTGCCAGCAGCCCTCGACTAGACACCGGGGAGCTGTTTTTT; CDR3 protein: CASSPRLDTGELFF
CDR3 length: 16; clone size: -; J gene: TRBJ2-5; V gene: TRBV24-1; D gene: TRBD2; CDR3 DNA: TGTGCCACCAGTGATCCGGGGACTAGCGGGAAAGAGACCCAGTACTTC; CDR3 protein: CATSDPGTSGKETQYF
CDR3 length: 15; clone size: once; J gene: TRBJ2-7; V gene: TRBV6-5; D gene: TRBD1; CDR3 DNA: TGTGCCAGCAGCCAACCGGGACAGGGGGCGAACGAGCAGTACTTC; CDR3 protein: CASSQPGQGANEQYF
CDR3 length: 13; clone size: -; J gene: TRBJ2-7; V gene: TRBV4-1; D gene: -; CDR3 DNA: TGCGCCAGCAGCCAACCTTCGGGTGGCGAGCAGTACTTC; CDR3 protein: CASSQPSGGEQYF
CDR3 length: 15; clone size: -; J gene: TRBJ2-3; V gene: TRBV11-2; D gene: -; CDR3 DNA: TGTGCCAGCAGCCAACCTGGCGGGGGCACAGATACGCAGTATTTT; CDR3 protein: CASSQPGGGTDTQYF
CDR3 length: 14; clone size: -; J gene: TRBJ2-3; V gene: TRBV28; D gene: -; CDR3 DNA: TGTGCCAGCAGTTTATTCCCAAGCACAGATACGCAGTATTTT; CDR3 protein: CASSLFPSTDTQYF
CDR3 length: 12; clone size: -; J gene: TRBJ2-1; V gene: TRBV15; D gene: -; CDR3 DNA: TGTGCCACCAGCAGAGATCTTTTTGAGCAGTTCTTC; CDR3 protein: CATSRDLFEQFF
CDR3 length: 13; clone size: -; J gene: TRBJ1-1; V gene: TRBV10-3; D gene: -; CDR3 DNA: TGTGCCATCCGGGGGTTTGCGGGCACTGAAGCTTTCTTT; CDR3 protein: CAIRGFAGTEAFF
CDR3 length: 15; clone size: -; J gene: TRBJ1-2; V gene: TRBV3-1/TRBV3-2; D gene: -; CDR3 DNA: TGTGCCAGCAGCCACTTGACCGGGCAGGGCTATGGCTACACCTTC; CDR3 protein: CASSHLTGQGYGYTF
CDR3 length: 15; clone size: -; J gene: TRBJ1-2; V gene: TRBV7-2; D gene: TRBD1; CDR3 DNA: TGTGCCAGCAGCCACCCCGGGACAGGGAACTATGGCTACACCTTC; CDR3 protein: CASSHPGTGNYGYTF
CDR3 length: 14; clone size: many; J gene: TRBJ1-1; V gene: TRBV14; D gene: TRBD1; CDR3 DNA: TGTGCCAGCAGCCAAGACAGGGGGCTCTCTGAAGCTTTCTTT; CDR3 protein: CASSQDRGLSEAFF
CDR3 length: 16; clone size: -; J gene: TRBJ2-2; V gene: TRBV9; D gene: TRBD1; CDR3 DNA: TGTGCCAGCAGCGTAGGCCCAGGGGGCGCGTCTGGGGAGCTGTTTTTT; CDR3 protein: CASSVGPGGASGELFF
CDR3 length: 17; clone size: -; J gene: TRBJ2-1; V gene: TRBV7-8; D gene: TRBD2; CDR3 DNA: TGTGCCAGCAGCTCGGCGGCAACCAGCGGGGGCTACAATGAGCAGTTCTTC; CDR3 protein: CASSSAATSGGYNEQFF
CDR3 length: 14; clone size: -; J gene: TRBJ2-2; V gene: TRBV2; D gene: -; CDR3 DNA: TGTGCCAGCTTGTCGGGGGCGAACACCGGGGAGCTGTTTTTT; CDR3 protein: CASLSGANTGELFF
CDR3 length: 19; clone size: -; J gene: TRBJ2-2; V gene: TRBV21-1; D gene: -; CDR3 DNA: TGTGCCAGCAGCAAATTGACTAGCGGGGAGTTAAAGAACACCGGGGAGCTGTTTTTT; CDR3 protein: CASSKLTSGELKNTGELFF
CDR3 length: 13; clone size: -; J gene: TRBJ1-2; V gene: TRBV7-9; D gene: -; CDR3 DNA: TGTGCCAGCAGCCGCGGGAGGGACTATGGCTACACCTTC; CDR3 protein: CASSRGRDYGYTF
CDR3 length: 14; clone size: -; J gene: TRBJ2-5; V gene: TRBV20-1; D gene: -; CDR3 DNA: TGCAGTGCTAGTCCCCCCGGACAGCAAGAGACCCAGTACTTC; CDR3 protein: CSASPPGQQETQYF